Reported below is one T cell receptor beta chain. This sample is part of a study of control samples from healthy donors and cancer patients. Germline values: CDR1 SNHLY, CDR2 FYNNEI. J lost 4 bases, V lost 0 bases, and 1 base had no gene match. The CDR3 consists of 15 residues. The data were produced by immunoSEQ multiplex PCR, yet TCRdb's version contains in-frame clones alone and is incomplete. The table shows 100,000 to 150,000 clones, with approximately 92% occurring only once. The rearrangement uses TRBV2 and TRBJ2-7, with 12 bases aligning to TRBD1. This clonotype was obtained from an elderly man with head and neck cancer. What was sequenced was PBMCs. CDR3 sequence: CASSEAGQGAYEQYF. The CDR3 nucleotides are TGTGCCAGCAGTGAAGCGGGACAGGGGGCTTACGAGCAGTACTTC. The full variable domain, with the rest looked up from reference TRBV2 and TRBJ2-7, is EPEVTQTPSHQVTQMGQEVILRCVPISNHLYFYWYRQILGQKVEFLVSFYNNEISEKSEIFDDQFSVERPDGSNFTLKIRSTKLEDSAMYFCASSEAGQGAYEQYFGPGTRLTVT.